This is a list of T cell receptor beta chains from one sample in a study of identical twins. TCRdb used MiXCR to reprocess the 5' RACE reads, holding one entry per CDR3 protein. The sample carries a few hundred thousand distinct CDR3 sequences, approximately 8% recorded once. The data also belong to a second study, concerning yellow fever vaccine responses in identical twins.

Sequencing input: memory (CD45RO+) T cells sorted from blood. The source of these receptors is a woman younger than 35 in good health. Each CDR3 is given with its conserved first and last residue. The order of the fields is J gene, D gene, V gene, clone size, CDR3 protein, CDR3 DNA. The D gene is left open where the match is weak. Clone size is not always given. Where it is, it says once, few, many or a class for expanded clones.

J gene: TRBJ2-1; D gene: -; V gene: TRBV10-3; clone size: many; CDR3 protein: CALPSSCFPLHNEQFF; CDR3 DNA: TGTGCCCTACCCTCCTCATGTTTTCCTTTACACAATGAGCAGTTCTTC
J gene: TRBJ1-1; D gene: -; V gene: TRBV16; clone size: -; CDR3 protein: CASSHRMNTEAFF; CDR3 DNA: TGTGCCAGCAGCCATAGGATGAACACTGAAGCTTTCTTT
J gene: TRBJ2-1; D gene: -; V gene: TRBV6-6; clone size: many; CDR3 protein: CASSYSDNEQFF; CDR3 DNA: TGTGCCAGCAGTTACTCGGACAATGAGCAGTTCTTC
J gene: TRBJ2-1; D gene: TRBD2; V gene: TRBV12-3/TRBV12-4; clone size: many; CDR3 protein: CASSPWASGSSSEQFF; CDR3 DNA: TGTGCCAGCAGTCCGTGGGCTAGCGGGAGTAGTAGTGAGCAGTTCTTC
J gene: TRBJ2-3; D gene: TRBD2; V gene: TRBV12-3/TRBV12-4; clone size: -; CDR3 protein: CASRETSGSTDTQYF; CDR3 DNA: TGTGCCAGCAGAGAGACTAGCGGGAGCACAGATACGCAGTATTTT
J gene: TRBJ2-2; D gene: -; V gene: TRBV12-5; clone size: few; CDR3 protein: CASGLGRSANTGELVF; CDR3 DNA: TGTGCTAGTGGTTTGGGGCGGAGCGCGAACACCGGGGAGCTGGTTTTT
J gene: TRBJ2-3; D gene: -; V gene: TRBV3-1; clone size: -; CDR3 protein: CASSQDPPGRGTDTQYF; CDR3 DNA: TGTGCCAGCAGCCAAGACCCCCCGGGAAGGGGCACAGATACGCAGTATTTT
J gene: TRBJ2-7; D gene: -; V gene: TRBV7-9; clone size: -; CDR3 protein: CASSFPMPSYEQYF; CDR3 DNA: TGTGCCAGCAGCTTTCCAATGCCCTCCTACGAGCAGTACTTC
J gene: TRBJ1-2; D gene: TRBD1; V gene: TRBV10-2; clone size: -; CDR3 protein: CASGQTGVGYTF; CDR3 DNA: TGCGCCAGCGGACAGACAGGGGTAGGCTACACCTTC
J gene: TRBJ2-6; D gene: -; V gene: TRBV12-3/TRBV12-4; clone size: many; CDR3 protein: CASSLEGASGANVLTF; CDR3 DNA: TGTGCCAGCAGTTTAGAGGGAGCCTCTGGGGCCAACGTCCTGACTTTC
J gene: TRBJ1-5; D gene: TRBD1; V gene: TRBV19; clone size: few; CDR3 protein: CASSITGEGQPQHF; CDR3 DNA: TGTGCCAGTAGTATCACAGGGGAAGGACAGCCCCAGCATTTT
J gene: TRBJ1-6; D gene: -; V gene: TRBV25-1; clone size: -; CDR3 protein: CASSESQANSPLHF; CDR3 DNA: TGTGCCAGCAGTGAAAGTCAGGCCAATTCACCCCTCCACTTT
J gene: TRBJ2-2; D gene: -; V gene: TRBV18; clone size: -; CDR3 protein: CASSLASSTGELFF; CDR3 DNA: TGTGCCAGCTCTCTGGCCTCGAGCACCGGGGAGCTGTTTTTT
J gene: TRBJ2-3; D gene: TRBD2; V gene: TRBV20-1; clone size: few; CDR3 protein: CSAALAGGTDTQYF; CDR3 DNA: TGCAGTGCTGCGCTAGCGGGAGGCACAGATACGCAGTATTTT
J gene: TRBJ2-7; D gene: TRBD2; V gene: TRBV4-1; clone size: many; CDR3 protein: CASSQDVGSGREKKYF; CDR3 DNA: TGCGCCAGCAGCCAAGATGTGGGGAGCGGGAGGGAAAAGAAGTACTTC
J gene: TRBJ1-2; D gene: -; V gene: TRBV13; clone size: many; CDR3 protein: CASSQQGNYGYTF; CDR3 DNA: TGTGCCAGCAGTCAACAGGGCAACTATGGCTACACCTTC
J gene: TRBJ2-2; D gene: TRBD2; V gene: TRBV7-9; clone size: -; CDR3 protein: CASSVTSGTHTGELFF; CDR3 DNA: TGTGCCAGCAGCGTTACTAGCGGGACCCACACCGGGGAGCTGTTTTTT
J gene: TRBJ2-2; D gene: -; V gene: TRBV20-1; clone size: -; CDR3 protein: CSARGVANTGELFF; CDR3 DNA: TGCAGTGCCAGGGGTGTCGCGAACACCGGGGAGCTGTTTTTT
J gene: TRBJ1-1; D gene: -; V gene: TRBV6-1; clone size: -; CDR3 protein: CASRRRPRTDNTEAFF; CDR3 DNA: TGTGCCAGCAGACGACGACCCCGGACGGACAACACTGAAGCTTTCTTT
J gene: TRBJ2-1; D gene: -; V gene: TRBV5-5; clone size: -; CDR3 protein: CASSLALVSEQFF; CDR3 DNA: TGTGCCAGCAGCTTGGCCCTAGTGTCCGAGCAGTTCTTC
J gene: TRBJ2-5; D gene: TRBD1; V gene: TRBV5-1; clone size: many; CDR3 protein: CASSLGQGEETQYF; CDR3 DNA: TGCGCCAGCAGCCTAGGACAGGGCGAAGAGACCCAGTACTTC
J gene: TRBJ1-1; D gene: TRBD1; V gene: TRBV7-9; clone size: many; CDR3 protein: CASSRGQDLNTEAFF; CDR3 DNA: TGTGCCAGCAGTAGGGGACAGGACCTTAACACTGAAGCTTTCTTT
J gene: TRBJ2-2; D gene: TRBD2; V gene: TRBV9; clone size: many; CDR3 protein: CASSVVGRTSGNTGELFF; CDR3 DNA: TGTGCCAGCAGCGTAGTGGGCCGGACTAGCGGGAACACCGGGGAGCTGTTTTTT
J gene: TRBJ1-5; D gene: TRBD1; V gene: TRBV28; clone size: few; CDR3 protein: CASSHHRTGGNQPQHF; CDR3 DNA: TGTGCCAGCAGTCACCATCGAACAGGGGGAAATCAGCCCCAGCATTTT
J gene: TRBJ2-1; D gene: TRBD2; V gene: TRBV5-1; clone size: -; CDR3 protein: CASSLGAGRSYNEQFF; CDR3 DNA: TGCGCCAGCAGCCTGGGAGCGGGGAGGTCCTACAATGAGCAGTTCTTC
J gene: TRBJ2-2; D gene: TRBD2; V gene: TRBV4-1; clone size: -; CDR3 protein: CASSQPGLAGVPGELFF; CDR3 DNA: TGCGCCAGCAGCCAACCCGGACTAGCGGGAGTTCCCGGGGAGCTGTTTTTT
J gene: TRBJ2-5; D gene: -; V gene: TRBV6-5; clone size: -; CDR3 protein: CASSYSKRETQYF; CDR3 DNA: TGTGCCAGCAGTTACTCGAAACGGGAGACCCAGTACTTC
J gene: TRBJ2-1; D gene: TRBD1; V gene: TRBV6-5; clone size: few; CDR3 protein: CASSLGTGWGEQFF; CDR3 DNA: TGTGCCAGCAGTTTAGGGACAGGCTGGGGGGAGCAGTTCTTC
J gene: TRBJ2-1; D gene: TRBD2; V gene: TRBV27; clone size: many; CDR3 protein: CASSQIAGGPGNEQFF; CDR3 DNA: TGTGCCAGCAGTCAAATAGCGGGGGGGCCGGGCAATGAGCAGTTCTTC
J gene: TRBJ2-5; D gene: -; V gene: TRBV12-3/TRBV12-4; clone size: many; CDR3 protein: CASSPKVTGRQTQYF; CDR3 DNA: TGTGCCAGCAGCCCAAAGGTCACAGGGCGGCAGACCCAGTACTTC
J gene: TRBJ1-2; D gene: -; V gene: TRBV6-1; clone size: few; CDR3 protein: CASSETLLYGYTF; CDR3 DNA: TGTGCCAGCAGTGAAACACTGCTCTATGGCTACACCTTC
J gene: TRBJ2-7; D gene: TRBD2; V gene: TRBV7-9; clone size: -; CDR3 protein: CASTGGTSGIASEQYF; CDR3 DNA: TGTGCCAGCACCGGCGGGACTAGCGGGATAGCAAGCGAGCAGTACTTC
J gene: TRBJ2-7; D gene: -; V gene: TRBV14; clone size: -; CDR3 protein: CASSQDPYYEQYF; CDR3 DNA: TGTGCCAGCAGCCAAGACCCGTACTACGAGCAGTACTTC
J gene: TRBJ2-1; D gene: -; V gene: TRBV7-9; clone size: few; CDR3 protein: CASSLKGPHNEQFF; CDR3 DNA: TGTGCCAGCAGCCTAAAGGGACCTCACAATGAGCAGTTCTTC
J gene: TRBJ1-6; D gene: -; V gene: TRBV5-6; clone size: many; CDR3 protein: CASSLAGARGSPLHF; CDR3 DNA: TGTGCCAGCAGCTTAGCTGGGGCTCGTGGTTCACCCCTCCACTTT
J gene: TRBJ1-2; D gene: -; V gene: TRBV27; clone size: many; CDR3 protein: CASRYGADYGYTF; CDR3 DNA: TGTGCCAGCAGATATGGGGCTGACTATGGCTACACCTTC
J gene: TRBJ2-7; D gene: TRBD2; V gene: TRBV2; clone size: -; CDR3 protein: CASSPGLGSSYEQYF; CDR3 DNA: TGTGCCAGCAGTCCCGGACTAGGCAGCTCCTACGAGCAGTACTTC
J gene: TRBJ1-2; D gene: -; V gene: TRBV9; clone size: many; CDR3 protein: CASSVGDYGYTF; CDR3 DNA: TGTGCCAGCAGCGTTGGGGACTATGGCTACACCTTC
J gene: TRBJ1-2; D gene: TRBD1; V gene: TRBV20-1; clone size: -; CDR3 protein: CSARTGQDYGYTF; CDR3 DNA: TGCAGTGCTAGGACAGGACAGGACTATGGCTACACCTTC
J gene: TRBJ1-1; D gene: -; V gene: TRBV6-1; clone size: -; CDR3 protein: CAKRDPEAFF; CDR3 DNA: TGTGCCAAACGGGACCCTGAAGCTTTCTTT
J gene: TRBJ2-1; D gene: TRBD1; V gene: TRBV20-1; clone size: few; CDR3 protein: CSASSRTGANNEQFF; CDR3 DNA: TGCAGTGCTAGCTCAAGGACAGGGGCGAACAATGAGCAGTTCTTC
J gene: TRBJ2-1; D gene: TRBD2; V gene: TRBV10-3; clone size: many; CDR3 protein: CAISDGLANNEQFF; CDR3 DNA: TGTGCCATCAGTGACGGACTAGCTAACAATGAGCAGTTCTTC
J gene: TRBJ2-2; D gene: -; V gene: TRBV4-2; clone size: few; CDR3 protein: CASSQAEVVNTGELFF; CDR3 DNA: TGTGCCAGCAGCCAAGCTGAGGTTGTGAACACCGGGGAGCTGTTTTTT
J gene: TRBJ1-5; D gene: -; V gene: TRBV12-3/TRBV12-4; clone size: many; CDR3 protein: CASTLGRVNQPQHF; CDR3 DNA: TGTGCCAGCACCCTGGGAAGGGTCAATCAGCCCCAGCATTTT
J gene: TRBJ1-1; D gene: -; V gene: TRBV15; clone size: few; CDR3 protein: CATSSQGHTEAFF; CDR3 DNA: TGTGCCACCAGCAGTCAGGGTCACACTGAAGCTTTCTTT
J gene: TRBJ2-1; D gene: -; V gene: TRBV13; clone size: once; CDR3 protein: CASSLVFGGGANEQFF; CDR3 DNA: TGTGCCAGCAGCTTAGTTTTTGGGGGCGGGGCCAATGAGCAGTTCTTC
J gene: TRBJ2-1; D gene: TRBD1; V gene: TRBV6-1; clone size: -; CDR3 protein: CASSESTGTGSRDEQFF; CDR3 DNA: TGTGCCAGCAGTGAGAGCACCGGGACAGGGAGTAGGGATGAGCAGTTCTTC
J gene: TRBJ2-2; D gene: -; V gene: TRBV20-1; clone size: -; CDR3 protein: CSARNPITGELFF; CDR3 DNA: TGCAGTGCTAGGAATCCTATCACCGGGGAGCTGTTTTTT